These 30 T cell receptor beta chains share one sample of origin, sequenced in a study of blood T cell repertoires in COVID-19. Assay: immunoSEQ multiplex PCR; the TCRdb copy retains only in-frame clones and omits some. Among roughly 70,000 clones listed, about 88% were seen once. The sequenced sample was peripheral blood. The receptors here all came from a man aged 65 to 79 with acute or convalescent COVID-19.

The chain recombines TRBV30 with TRBJ2-5, with 9 bases lining up with TRBD2. CDR3 length: 17 residues. The germline gives CDR1 GTSNPN, CDR2 SVGIG (reference sequence). Trimming cost V 0 bases and J 5 bases; bases outside gene matches: 13. The CDR3 DNA reads TGTGCCTGGAGTGTAGGGCTACTAGCGGGCGGAGAGGAGACCCAGTACTTC. Its protein is CAWSVGLLAGGEETQYF.

V gene TRBV10-2 combines with J gene TRBJ2-5; possibly TRBD1 for D (6 bases). Germline V CDR1 and CDR2: WSHSY, SAAADI. This CDR3 has 18 residues. The germline V and J ends were trimmed by 0 bases and 9 bases, with 26 bases remaining between them. The CDR3, as DNA: TGCGCCAGCAGTGAGTCGACAGCATATTTGGGGGCCCAAGGGGCCCAGTACTTC. Its translation is CASSESTAYLGAQGAQYF.

The chain carries TRBV7-2 and TRBJ1-4; possible D gene TRBD1, 6 bases. Trimming took 1 base from V and 1 from J, leaving 7 bases between them. Germline lookup yields CDR1 SGHTA and CDR2 FQGNSA. The CDR3 is 15 amino acids. The CDR3 DNA reads TGTGCCAGCAGCTTAGAAGGGGGAACTAATGAAAAACTGTTTTTT. Its translation is CASSLEGGTNEKLFF.

The chain has TRBV7-2 and TRBJ1-2; perhaps TRBD1 as D (5 bases). Deletions cut 0 bases from V and 2 bases from J, with 10 bases between. CDR1 is SGHTA and CDR2 is FQGNSA in the germline V gene. The CDR3 is made up of 15 amino acids. Here the CDR3 reads CASSLAGTVNYGYTF. CDR3 bases: TGTGCCAGCAGCTTAGCGGGGACTGTAAACTATGGCTACACCTTC.

This clone was observed a handful of times. This chain uses TRBV5-1 with TRBJ1-2; 7 bases fit TRBD1. The CDR3 length is 13 residues. V lost 3 bases and J lost 6; bases outside the gene matches: 5. The V gene's germline CDR1 is SGHRS and CDR2 YFSETQ. The CDR3 loop reads CASSSTGPHGYTF. Written as DNA, the CDR3 is TGCGCCAGCAGCTCGACAGGGCCACATGGCTACACCTTC.

The gene calls are TRBV5-1 and TRBJ2-7; 9 bases align to TRBD1. The J segment lost 4 bases and the V segment lost 4 bases, leaving 6 bases of the junction unmatched. CDR1 and CDR2 from the germline V gene are SGHRS and YFSETQ. The CDR3 loop spans 14 amino acids. CDR3 residues: CASSPAGTGYEQYF. Written as DNA, the CDR3 is TGCGCCAGCAGCCCCGCCGGGACAGGGTACGAGCAGTACTTC.

This chain uses TRBV27 with TRBJ1-4, with D hard to call. Trimming cost V 0 bases and J 6 bases, with 2 bases left between them. CDR3 size: 12 residues. The germline CDR1 and CDR2 sequences are MNHEY and SMNVEV (reference sequence). CDR3: CASSLSYEKLFF. The CDR3, as DNA: TGTGCCAGCAGTTTATCCTATGAAAAACTGTTTTTT.

The CDR3 coding sequence is TGTGCCAGCAGTGAAGCGCTTCTGTTCCTGGCCAATGATCAGCCCCAGCATTTT. Translation: CASSEALLFLANDQPQHF. The chain has TRBV2 and TRBJ1-5; D is uncertain. This CDR3 region has 18 residues. With 0 bases removed from V and 5 bases from J, the gap between germline ends came to 20 bases. In germline, CDR1 is SNHLY, CDR2 FYNNEI.

The chain carries TRBV5-1 and TRBJ1-1; 7 nucleotides match TRBD1. The CDR3 has 14 residues. Germline CDR1 reads SGHRS; CDR2 reads YFSETQ. V dropped 4 bases and J dropped 7; count of bases not matched to a gene: 10. CDR3 nucleotide sequence: TGCGCCAGCAGCGCAGCTGGGACAGACGATGAAGCTTTCTTT. This sequence encodes CASSAAGTDDEAFF.

V and J are TRBV6-1 and TRBJ1-1; D is perhaps TRBD1 (6 bases). Per germline, CDR1 MNHNS and CDR2 SASEGT. Trimming shortened V by 3 bases and J by 11 bases, and 13 bases separated the two germline ends. CDR3 length equals 12 residues. The CDR3 DNA follows: TGTGCCAGCAGTGACCCTGGACAGATGGCTTTCTTT. The encoded protein is CASSDPGQMAFF.

The V call is TRBV10-2, the J call TRBJ2-2, with D possibly matching TRBD1 (6 bases). Trimming stripped 2 bases from V and 2 bases from J, with 9 bases between. The CDR3 runs to 15 residues. Germline CDR1 and CDR2: WSHSY and SAAADI. CDR3 DNA sequence: TGCGCCAGCAGTGAGGTCAGGGGAAACACCGGGGAGCTGTTTTTT. Amino acids: CASSEVRGNTGELFF.

The chain carries TRBV9 and TRBJ2-2; D call uncertain. The germline V and J ends were trimmed by 0 bases and 3 bases, with 9 bases remaining between them. This CDR3 comprises 15 residues. The germline V gene has CDR1 SGDLS and CDR2 YYNGEE. CDR3 loop: CASSVGHVHTGELFF. CDR3 DNA sequence: TGTGCCAGCAGCGTAGGACATGTCCACACCGGGGAGCTGTTTTTT.

The rearrangement uses TRBV19 and TRBJ1-1; maybe TRBD1 (5 bases). CDR3 length: 13 amino acids. Between the trimmed V and J ends, which lost 7 bases and 0 bases, there was a span of 9 bases. Germline V gene lookup returns CDR1 LNHDA and CDR2 SQIVND (reference sequence). CDR3 residues: CASIRGMNTEAFF. The DNA for the CDR3 is TGTGCCAGTATTAGGGGCATGAACACTGAAGCTTTCTTT.

The V call is TRBV5-5, the J call TRBJ2-5; no clear D gene. The CDR3 contains 15 residues. The ends were cut back, 0 bases at V and 4 bases at J, with 13 bases in the middle. In germline, CDR1 is SGHKS, CDR2 YYEKEE (reference sequence). The CDR3 region is CASSLAWATRETQYF. DNA for the CDR3: TGTGCCAGCAGCTTGGCGTGGGCAACCAGAGAGACCCAGTACTTC.

V is TRBV7-9 and J is TRBJ2-5; TRBD1 matches 8 bases. The V gene's germline CDR1 is SEHNR and CDR2 FQNEAQ (reference sequence). Trimming took 4 bases from V and 5 from J; bases not matched to a gene: 18. The CDR3 runs to 18 residues. The CDR3 region has the DNA TGTGCCAGCAGCTACAGCAGGACAGGGCGCAGGGTGAGGGAGACCCAGTACTTC. Protein sequence: CASSYSRTGRRVRETQYF.

This clone appeared a single time. The chain is built from TRBV11-2 and TRBJ1-2; D is possibly TRBD1 (5 bases). Between the trimmed V and J ends, which lost 5 bases and 4 bases, there was a span of 17 bases. CDR3 length: 15 amino acids. Per the germline V gene, CDR1 is SGHAT and CDR2 is FQNNGV. The chain's CDR3 is CASSPLPRQIYGYTF. The CDR3 nucleotides read TGTGCCAGCAGCCCCTTACCCCGACAGATCTATGGCTACACCTTC. Complete variable domain (other parts from reference TRBV11-2 and TRBJ1-2): EAGVAQSPRYKIIEKRQSVAFWCNPISGHATLYWYQQILGQGPKLLIQFQNNGVVDDSQLPKDRFSAERLKGVDSTLKIQPAKLEDSAVYLCASSPLPRQIYGYTFGSGTRLTVV.

This sequence joins TRBV28 and TRBJ2-1; 12 nucleotides line up with TRBD2. The CDR3 covers 15 residues. CDR1 and CDR2 (germline): MDHEN, SYDVKM. The ends lost 3 bases at V and 7 bases at J; junction bases unmatched: 4. The CDR3 spells CASSFPSGGVNEQFF. The CDR3 region has the DNA TGTGCCAGCAGTTTTCCTAGCGGGGGGGTGAATGAGCAGTTCTTC.

This clone has only one observation. The chain carries TRBV2 and TRBJ1-5, with D possibly TRBD1 on 5 matching bases. The length of the CDR3 is 15 residues. Germline CDR1 SNHLY, CDR2 FYNNEI. The V end lost 3 bases, the J end lost 1 base, and 10 bases lay between the germline ends. The CDR3 reads CASSDSPGSNQPQHF. In DNA form, the CDR3 reads TGTGCCAGCAGTGACTCTCCAGGGAGCAATCAGCCCCAGCATTTT.

The gene calls are TRBV30 and TRBJ2-3, with 7 bases lining up with TRBD1. The CDR3 loop spans 14 amino acids. CDR1 and CDR2 from the germline V gene are GTSNPN and SVGIG (reference sequence). J gave up 0 bases and V 7 bases, and 7 bases lay outside the gene matches. The DNA for the CDR3 is TGTGCCTCCAGTTCGACAGGGAGCACAGATACGCAGTATTTT. Its protein is CASSSTGSTDTQYF.

This chain links TRBV4-3 with TRBJ1-1; possible D gene TRBD1, 5 bases. V gave up 1 base and J gave up 1 base, with 7 bases separating them. The CDR3 runs to 14 residues. Germline values: CDR1 LGHNA, CDR2 YSLEER. The CDR3: CASSQADRNTEAFF. The CDR3 DNA sequence: TGCGCCAGCAGCCAAGCAGACAGGAACACTGAAGCTTTCTTT.

The rearrangement links TRBV24-1 to TRBJ2-5, with D perhaps matching TRBD2 (5 bases). Germline V gives CDR1 KGHDR, CDR2 SFDVKD. The CDR3 consists of 13 residues. V was clipped by 1 base and J by 5 bases, with 7 bases between them. CDR3 in amino acids: CATSDFRGETQYF. In nucleotides, the CDR3 is TGTGCCACCAGTGATTTTCGCGGGGAGACCCAGTACTTC.

DNA for the CDR3: TGTGCCAGTAGTTCTGGACAGGGCATTATGAACACTGAAGCTTTCTTT. This gives the protein CASSSGQGIMNTEAFF. The chain carries TRBV19 and TRBJ1-1; 8 bases align to TRBD1. Germline CDR1 and CDR2: LNHDA and SQIVND (reference sequence). Trimming removed 5 bases from V and 0 bases from J; junction bases left unmatched: 8. The CDR3 spans 16 residues. The full variable domain, in which reference TRBV19 and TRBJ1-1 provide the parts outside the CDR3, is DGGITQSPKYLFRKEGQNVTLSCEQNLNHDAMYWYRQDPGQGLRLIYYSQIVNDFQKGDIAEGYSVSREKKESFPLTVTSAQKNPTAFYLCASSSGQGIMNTEAFFGQGTRLTVV.

The chain couples TRBV16 to TRBJ2-1; D ambiguous. The CDR3 is 13 residues long. Trimming removed 6 bases from V and 4 bases from J, with 10 bases in between. Looked up from germline, CDR1 is KGHSY and CDR2 is FQNENV. CDR3 region: CASSSGEYNEQFF. The CDR3 DNA reads TGTGCCAGCAGTTCGGGTGAATACAATGAGCAGTTCTTC. Filled out from reference TRBV16 and TRBJ2-1, the complete variable domain reads GEEVAQTPKHLVRGEGQKAKLYCAPIKGHSYVFWYQQVLKNEFKFLISFQNENVFDETGMPKERFSAKCLPNSPCSLEIQATKLEDSAVYFCASSSGEYNEQFFGPGTRLTVL.

The rearrangement joins TRBV7-9 to TRBJ1-1; 9 nucleotides line up with TRBD1. The CDR3 extends over 16 amino acids. V was pared by 1 base and J by 6 bases, with 9 bases of the junction left unmatched. Germline loops: CDR1 SEHNR, CDR2 FQNEAQ (reference sequence). As DNA, the CDR3 is TGTGCCAGCAGCTTAGGGACAGGGGAAGCGGGTCCTGAAGCTTTCTTT. The encoded protein is CASSLGTGEAGPEAFF.

The gene calls are TRBV6-5 and TRBJ1-2; the D is unclear. This CDR3 is 13 amino acids long. The V and J ends lost 5 bases and 6 bases respectively, with 13 bases between them. The V gene's germline CDR1 is MNHEY and CDR2 SVGAGI. This CDR3 is CASSPLRGHGYTF. The CDR3, as DNA: TGTGCCAGCAGTCCTTTAAGAGGCCATGGCTACACCTTC.

This sequence joins TRBV19 and TRBJ1-5; D may be TRBD1 (6 bases). The V end lost 2 bases, the J end lost 5 bases, and 13 bases lay between the germline ends. The CDR3 consists of 15 residues. The germline CDR1 and CDR2 sequences are LNHDA and SQIVND (reference sequence). CDR3 nucleotides: TGTGCCAGTAGTATAACAGGGACAAATTATCAGCCCCAGCATTTT. Translated: CASSITGTNYQPQHF.

The chain carries TRBV7-8 and TRBJ2-5, with 11 nucleotides matching TRBD2. The V segment lost 6 bases and the J segment 5 bases; nucleotides outside the gene matches: 8. This CDR3 comprises 15 residues. CDR1 SGHVS and CDR2 FQNEAQ come from the germline V gene. CDR3 DNA: TGTGCCAGCAGACACTTAGCGGGGGGGCGTGAGACCCAGTACTTC. Translating it yields CASRHLAGGRETQYF. The complete variable domain, with remaining parts taken from reference TRBV7-8 and TRBJ2-5, reads GAGVSQSPRYKVAKRGQDVALRCDPISGHVSLFWYQQALGQGPEFLTYFQNEAQLDKSGLPSDRFFAERPEGSVSTLKIQRTQQEDSAVYLCASRHLAGGRETQYFGPGTRLLVL.

V is TRBV6-6 and J is TRBJ1-3; maybe TRBD1 (5 bases). Germline V gene lookup returns CDR1 MNHNY and CDR2 SVGAGI (reference sequence). The CDR3 loop spans 19 amino acids. The V end lost 5 bases, the J end lost 2 bases, and 25 bases lay between the germline ends. CDR3 amino acids: CASSPGRGGFFVAGNTIYF. The CDR3 DNA reads as TGTGCCAGCAGTCCAGGACGGGGGGGGTTCTTTGTCGCTGGAAACACCATATATTTT.

The chain recombines TRBV4-1 with TRBJ1-1; 10 nucleotides agree with TRBD1. The CDR3 sequence is 15 residues long. Germline V CDR1 and CDR2: MGHRA, YSYEKL. Trimming took 5 bases from V and 3 from J; bases not matched to a gene: 6. For the CDR3, the DNA is TGCGCCAGCAGCTCCTTTGGGACAGGGGACACTGAAGCTTTCTTT. It specifies CASSSFGTGDTEAFF.

The table lists this clone with a count of one. This chain uses TRBV18 with TRBJ1-3, with D possibly TRBD1 on 5 matching bases. The CDR3 totals 17 residues. Germline lookup yields CDR1 KGHSH and CDR2 LQKENI. With 3 bases removed from V and 0 bases from J, the gap between germline ends came to 15 bases. CDR3 DNA sequence: TGTGCCAGCTCACCTCCGTCCAGGGCCATCTCTGGAAACACCATATATTTT. Protein: CASSPPSRAISGNTIYF.